A single TCR beta chain is shown here with its context. Trimming pared 5 bases from V and 5 bases from J, leaving 19 bases between. Looked up from germline, CDR1 is SGHTA and CDR2 is FQGNSA. This CDR3 is 15 amino acids long. This specimen belongs to a study of blood T cell repertoires in COVID-19. As for the study in general: The study drew acute and convalescent COVID-19 samples from the United States, Italy and Spain. PBMCs, B-cell-depleted T cells, or T cells were the source of the cDNA or gDNA that made up the material.

Per the original methods: Quantification of nucleated cells was approximated via reference gene primer amplification. TCRdb keeps only in-frame clones here, not all; method: immunoSEQ multiplex PCR. V and J calls and clone size are as listed in that table; D and trimming were resolved from the DNA. The profile shows roughly 34,000 clones, approximately 85% of them singletons. Material for sequencing was peripheral blood. The TCR originated in a man aged 80 or over with active COVID-19. J is TRBJ2-7 and V is TRBV7-2; tentative D call: TRBD2 (6 bases). The CDR3 DNA reads TGTGCCAGCAGCCCCACGGCGGGGTCCCGCAACGAGCAGTACTTC. It codes for CASSPTAGSRNEQYF.